A selection of T cell receptor beta chains follows, all from one sample in a study of beta chain features in type 1 diabetes. Assay: immunoSEQ multiplex PCR; the TCRdb copy retains only in-frame clones and omits some. The sample lists about 370,000 clones, 8.5% to 10% seen once, with roughly 0.6% in the top ten. The specimen sequenced was central memory CD4+ T cells from blood. These receptor sequences come from a man aged 25 to 40 with type 1 diabetes. CDR3s include the opening cysteine and the closing phenylalanine or tryptophan. The D gene is left open where the match is weak. Some rows mark clone size as missing; the rest say once, few, many or name a class of expanded clone.

>NA|NA|TRBJ2-1|TRBV5-1
TGCGCCAGCAGCTTGGGTGGGAGCGTGGTGAACGAGCAGTTCTTC
CASSLGGSVVNEQFF
>TRBD1|NA|TRBJ2-3|TRBV28
TGTGCCAGTAGTACAGGGGCGGAAGATACGCAGTATTTT
CASSTGAEDTQYF
>NA|NA|TRBJ1-1|TRBV28
TGTGCCAGCAGACCGACGTGGGGGAACACTGAAGCTTTCTTT
CASRPTWGNTEAFF
>NA|few|TRBJ1-3|TRBV29-1
TGCAGCGTTGAACTAATATCTGGAAACACCATATATTTT
CSVELISGNTIYF
>TRBD1|NA|TRBJ2-7|TRBV5-1
TGCGCCAGCAGCTCCGGGACAGGTACCTACGAGCAGTACTTC
CASSSGTGTYEQYF
>TRBD2|few|TRBJ2-5|TRBV5-1
TGCGCCAGCAGCCCGCAACTAGCGCCCCAAGAGACCCAGTACTTC
CASSPQLAPQETQYF
>TRBD2|few|TRBJ2-7|TRBV19
TGTGCCAGTAGTATGCGCGGGAGCTCCTACGAGCAGTACTTC
CASSMRGSSYEQYF
>TRBD2|NA|TRBJ2-1|TRBV14
TGTGCCAGCAGCCTTGGTCGAGGTTATTCAAGGGGGACTAGCGTATCCTCCTACAATGAGCAGTTCTTC
CASSLGRGYSRGTSVSSYNEQFF
>NA|few|TRBJ2-3|TRBV7-9
TGTGCCAGCAGGAAGGGCAGTTTCACAGATACGCAGTATTTT
CASRKGSFTDTQYF
>TRBD2|few|TRBJ2-1|TRBV29-1
TGCAGCGTTGGGGGCGGGGGTGAGCAGTTCTTC
CSVGGGGEQFF
>NA|NA|TRBJ2-5|TRBV5-6
TGTGCCAGCAGTAGAGAGGTAGAGGAGACCCAGTACTTC
CASSREVEETQYF
>TRBD1|few|TRBJ1-1|TRBV6-1
TGTGCCACCACGGGACAGACCGACACTGAAGCTTTCTTT
CATTGQTDTEAFF
>NA|few|TRBJ1-1|TRBV7-3
TGTGCCAGCAGCCCTGTCGGGGCGCGGACTGAAGCTTTCTTT
CASSPVGARTEAFF
>NA|many|TRBJ2-5|TRBV28
TGTGCCAGCACCCAGGGGACCGAGACCCAGTACTTC
CASTQGTETQYF
>NA|NA|TRBJ2-7|TRBV19
TGTGCCAAAAGGCGGGAAGAGGGCGAGCAGTACTTC
CAKRREEGEQYF
>NA|medium-sized|TRBJ2-1|TRBV2
TGTGCCAGCAGGAGCGCCGACTTGTTCTTC
CASRSADLFF
>TRBD1|few|TRBJ2-3|TRBV29-1
TGCAGCGGATACATAGGGGGCCTCACAGATACGCAGTATTTT
CSGYIGGLTDTQYF
>NA|NA|TRBJ1-1|TRBV2
TGTGCCAGCAGGGAGAGGACAGCCGGGAACACTGAAGCTTTCTTT
CASRERTAGNTEAFF
>NA|few|TRBJ1-2|TRBV30
TGTGCCTGGAGTCCCCAAGGGGGCTACACCTTC
CAWSPQGGYTF
>TRBD1|few|TRBJ2-1|TRBV11-2
TGTGCCAGCAGCCCGATCAGGGGGAAGGACTACAATGAGCAGTTCTTC
CASSPIRGKDYNEQFF
>NA|NA|TRBJ1-1|TRBV10-3
TGTGCCAGCACTGCGGGAAGGAACACTGAAGCTTTCTTT
CASTAGRNTEAFF
>TRBD2|many|TRBJ2-1|TRBV9
TGTGCCAGCGGTAGAAGCGGGAGTCAGAATGAGCAGTTCTTC
CASGRSGSQNEQFF
>NA|few|TRBJ2-3|TRBV18
TGTGCCAGCTCACCCGGTGCCACAGATACGCAGTATTTT
CASSPGATDTQYF
>TRBD2|few|TRBJ2-5|TRBV6-1
TGTGCCAGCGTTAGAAGCGGGAGATCAGAGACCCAGTACTTC
CASVRSGRSETQYF
>NA|few|TRBJ2-7|TRBV9
TGTGCCAGCAGCGTGGCGGAGGTGGCTACCTACGAGCAGTACTTC
CASSVAEVATYEQYF
>TRBD1|few|TRBJ1-2|TRBV10-3
TGTGCCATCAGGGGACAGGGGCCTACCACCTTC
CAIRGQGPTTF
>NA|few|TRBJ2-1|TRBV4-1
TGCGCCAGCAGCCAAGTACACAATGAGCAGTTCTTC
CASSQVHNEQFF
>NA|few|TRBJ2-7|TRBV29-1
TGCAGCGTTGTGTGGCTGAGCTCCTACGAGCAGTACTTC
CSVVWLSSYEQYF
>TRBD1|few|TRBJ2-7|TRBV9
TGTGCCAGCAGCGTAGGCCGACAGGGAATCGCCGAGCAGTACTTC
CASSVGRQGIAEQYF
>TRBD1|NA|TRBJ1-5|TRBV19
TGTGCCAGTTCTGGGACAGTCAATCAGCCCCAGCATTTT
CASSGTVNQPQHF
>NA|NA|TRBJ1-2|TRBV19
TGTGCCAGTAGTATTCGGGCGCAGGGAGGATATGGCTACACCTTC
CASSIRAQGGYGYTF
>NA|many|TRBJ1-4|TRBV5-1
TGCGCCAGCAGCTCGACGGGGGTTACTAATGAAAAACTGTTTTTT
CASSSTGVTNEKLFF
>NA|NA|TRBJ1-5|TRBV7-6
TGTGCCAGCAGTAGGCGGGGGCTAAATCAGCCCCAGCATTTT
CASSRRGLNQPQHF
>TRBD2|NA|TRBJ2-2|TRBV7-7
TGTGCTAGCAGCTTAGATCCGGCGGGAGGCACCGGGGAGCTGTTTTTT
CASSLDPAGGTGELFF
>NA|few|TRBJ1-2|TRBV4-1
TGCGCCAGCAGCCAAAACCCCGAGGGGAATAACTATGGCTACACCTTC
CASSQNPEGNNYGYTF
>NA|few|TRBJ1-4|TRBV18
TGTGCCAGCTCACCACGGCCAGTTGATGAAAAACTGTTTTTT
CASSPRPVDEKLFF
>NA|few|TRBJ2-2|TRBV11-1
TGTGCCAGCACGGCGAATGTGGGAAACACCGGGGAGCTGTTTTTT
CASTANVGNTGELFF
>NA|few|TRBJ2-3|TRBV5-5
TGTGCCAGCAGCTTTGGCGGCCTCACAGATACGCAGTATTTT
CASSFGGLTDTQYF
>NA|few|TRBJ1-5|TRBV5-8
TGTGCCAGCAGCTCACCAAGTAGGTGGCCCCAGCATTTT
CASSSPSRWPQHF
>TRBD1|few|TRBJ1-2|TRBV7-2
TGTGCCAGCAGCTTAGCGGGACAGGGCTATGGCTACACCTTC
CASSLAGQGYGYTF
>TRBD2|NA|TRBJ2-1|TRBV7-9
TGTGCCAGCAGCTTAGCTAGCGGGGTTTACAATGAGCAGTTCTTC
CASSLASGVYNEQFF
>NA|few|TRBJ2-7|TRBV6-5
TGTGCCAGCAGCCGGGACTCTCCCTACGAGCAGTACTTC
CASSRDSPYEQYF
>NA|NA|TRBJ1-3|TRBV5-1
TGCGCCAGCAGCTTTCTGGGGGCGGCAGGAAACACCATATATTTT
CASSFLGAAGNTIYF
>TRBD1|NA|TRBJ2-3|TRBV5-1
TGCGCCAGCACCACAGGGGGCGCCGGGGATACGCAGTATTTT
CASTTGGAGDTQYF
>NA|few|TRBJ1-5|TRBV30
TGTGCCTGGAGTGTATCCGGTAGCAATCAGCCCCAGCATTTT
CAWSVSGSNQPQHF
>NA|few|TRBJ1-1|TRBV27
TGTGCCAGCAGTTTATCGAGATATAATGAAGCTTTCTTT
CASSLSRYNEAFF
>NA|NA|TRBJ2-6|TRBV27
TGTGCCAGGGGGCCCGGGGCCAACGTCCTGACTTTC
CARGPGANVLTF
>NA|few|TRBJ2-5|TRBV7-2
TGTGCCAGCAGCTTAGGCGGTTTTGGGGGGGAGACCCAGTACTTC
CASSLGGFGGETQYF
>NA|many|TRBJ1-2|TRBV7-9
TGTGCCAGCAGCTTAGAAGTAAACTATGGCTACACCTTC
CASSLEVNYGYTF
>TRBD2|NA|TRBJ2-1|TRBV7-2
TGTGCCAGCAGGAGGTGGGGGGAGGGCAGGAATGAGCAGTTCTTC
CASRRWGEGRNEQFF
>NA|NA|TRBJ1-1|TRBV7-8
TGTGCCAGCAGCTCTCCCGGGGGGGGGCGACCGGGCACTGAAGCTTTCTTT
CASSSPGGGRPGTEAFF
>TRBD1|NA|TRBJ2-7|TRBV27
TGTGCCAGCAGACCAAGGACTGCATCGGGACAGGGTACCTACGAGCAGTACTTC
CASRPRTASGQGTYEQYF
>TRBD1|few|TRBJ1-2|TRBV6-5
TGTGCCAGCAGTCGTACAGGGGGCGAGGGCTACACCTTC
CASSRTGGEGYTF
>NA|few|TRBJ1-3|TRBV29-1
TGCAGCGTAGGGATCTCTGGAAACACCATATATTTT
CSVGISGNTIYF
>NA|many|TRBJ1-4|TRBV7-9
TGTGCCAGCAGCCCCGGGACGGCTTTTTCCGGGAATGAAAAACTGTTTTTT
CASSPGTAFSGNEKLFF
>TRBD2|many|TRBJ2-3|TRBV7-9
TGTGCCAGCAGCCCAGGGACTAGCGTGAGGACAGATACGCAGTATTTT
CASSPGTSVRTDTQYF
>TRBD1|NA|TRBJ2-1|TRBV6-5
TGTGCCAGCACGAACTCGGACAGGGGGTACAATGAGCAGTTCTTC
CASTNSDRGYNEQFF